These T cell receptor beta chains were read from a single sample in a study of vaccination effects on CD4 cells after COVID-19. No antigen is known for these receptors. Data came from immunoSEQ multiplex PCR; TCRdb stores just in-frame clones and leaves some out. The data contain about 24,000 clones, about two thirds of them singletons. The material was CD4+ T cells from PBMCs cultured with SARS-CoV-2 spike peptides, obtained before COVID-19 vaccination. These receptors originate from a human donor who received a COVID-19 vaccine. The CDR3 runs from the conserved cysteine through the conserved F or W. A D gene is named only where the DNA matches it firmly. Clone size is shown for a subset of rows, as once, few, many or a class of expanded clone.

d_gene | abundance | j_gene | v_gene | CDR3aa | CDR3nt
TRBD2 | - | TRBJ2-3 | TRBV5-1 | CASSRTSGGAGDTQYF | TGCGCCAGCAGCAGAACTAGCGGGGGTGCGGGAGATACGCAGTATTTT
- | - | TRBJ1-1 | TRBV2 | CASSDIQAFF | TGTGCCAGCAGTGACATCCAGGCTTTCTTT
- | - | TRBJ1-5 | TRBV4-1 | CASSHGRNYNSNQPQHF | TGCGCCAGCAGCCATGGACGGAACTACAATAGCAATCAGCCCCAGCATTTT
- | - | TRBJ1-2 | TRBV10-3 | CAIREQVVGIHGYTF | TGTGCCATCCGGGAGCAGGTCGTCGGAATTCATGGCTACACCTTC
- | - | TRBJ2-5 | TRBV7-9 | CASSESWEVGETQYF | TGTGCCAGCAGCGAGAGCTGGGAGGTCGGGGAGACCCAGTACTTC
- | - | TRBJ1-2 | TRBV5-8 | CASRSTGYNYGYTF | TGTGCCAGCAGATCGACAGGATATAACTATGGCTACACCTTC
TRBD2 | - | TRBJ2-1 | TRBV12-5 | CASGFWSGGEYNEQFF | TGTGCTAGTGGTTTCTGGAGCGGGGGGGAATACAATGAGCAGTTCTTC
- | - | TRBJ1-2 | TRBV3-1/TRBV3-2 | CASSLLGLDGYTF | TGTGCCAGCAGCCTGCTAGGGCTGGATGGCTACACCTTC
TRBD2 | - | TRBJ2-7 | TRBV14 | CASSLGLAGIYEQYF | TGTGCCAGCAGCCTCGGACTAGCGGGAATCTACGAGCAGTACTTC
TRBD2 | - | TRBJ2-3 | TRBV4-1 | CASSQASGSVLDTQYF | TGCGCCAGCAGCCAAGCTAGCGGGAGTGTATTAGATACGCAGTATTTT
- | few | TRBJ2-7 | TRBV5-1 | CASSSTGEEGSYEQYF | TGCGCCAGCAGCTCTACAGGAGAGGAGGGGTCCTACGAGCAGTACTTC
- | - | TRBJ1-1 | TRBV2 | CASNKGLNTEAFF | TGTGCCAGCAATAAGGGGTTGAACACTGAAGCTTTCTTT
- | - | TRBJ1-5 | TRBV4-1 | CASSPSHVDVQVNQPQHF | TGCGCCAGCAGCCCCTCCCATGTTGACGTGCAGGTTAATCAGCCCCAGCATTTT
- | - | TRBJ2-5 | TRBV10-3 | CAIQKGGGETQYF | TGTGCCATCCAAAAGGGGGGTGGAGAGACCCAGTACTTC